Listed below are T cell receptor beta chains from one sample, sequenced in a study of glioma-infiltrating T cells. TCRdb reanalysed the multiplex PCR reads using MiXCR and keeps one entry per CDR3 protein. The sample yields about 110,000 distinct CDR3 sequences, 20% to 30% seen once. The sequenced material came from glioma tissue, nonneoplastic brain tissue, or PBMCs (not recorded which). The receptors derive from a human donor with low-grade glioma or glioblastoma, undergoing nonglioma brain surgery, or in good health (not recorded which). The CDR3 runs from the conserved cysteine through the conserved F or W. Fields, in order: V gene, D gene, clone size, J gene, CDR3 protein, CDR3 DNA. The D gene is left open where the match is weak. Size values are once, few and many counts, or a class for expanded clones, and some rows have none.

TRBV19,TRBD1,many,TRBJ2-7,CASSLTGATYEQYF,TGTGCCAGTAGTTTGACAGGGGCTACCTACGAGCAGTACTTC
TRBV6-4,-,few,TRBJ2-1,CASSDQGLGPNEQFF,TGTGCCAGCAGTGACCAGGGACTGGGCCCCAATGAGCAGTTCTTC
TRBV29-1,TRBD1,many,TRBJ1-5,CSVSNGTGFQPQHF,TGCAGCGTGTCCAACGGGACAGGATTCCAGCCCCAGCATTTT
TRBV29-1,-,many,TRBJ2-5,CSVEDQSETQYF,TGCAGCGTTGAAGATCAATCGGAGACCCAGTACTTC
TRBV29-1,-,many,TRBJ1-5,CSVCGVVGGDSNQPQHF,TGCAGCGTTTGTGGTGTTGTGGGGGGGGATAGCAATCAGCCCCAGCATTTT
TRBV6-5,-,many,TRBJ2-2,CASSYDSGELFF,TGTGCCAGCAGTTACGACTCCGGGGAGCTGTTTTTT
TRBV29-1,TRBD1,many,TRBJ2-1,CSTRQGAPGNEQFF,TGCAGCACTCGACAGGGGGCGCCAGGGAATGAGCAGTTCTTC
TRBV29-1,-,-,TRBJ2-3,CSVEDHGWVADKQYF,TGCAGCGTTGAAGACCATGGTTGGGTAGCAGATAAGCAGTATTTT
TRBV19,-,many,TRBJ1-5,CASTPAWNQPQHF,TGTGCCAGTACCCCCGCTTGGAATCAGCCCCAGCATTTT
TRBV20-1,-,-,TRBJ1-6,CAAAQASLFFNSPFHF,TGCGCCGCGGCCCAGGCTTCCTTATTTTTTAATTCACCCTTCCACTTT
TRBV29-1,-,-,TRBJ1-2,CSVVIQRGGGYGYTF,TGCAGCGTCGTGATTCAACGGGGAGGTGGCTATGGCTACACCTTC
TRBV19,-,many,TRBJ2-1,CASIRNNEQFF,TGTGCCAGTATCCGTAACAATGAGCAGTTCTTC
TRBV27,-,many,TRBJ1-4,CASSTLRGRLSNEKLFF,TGTGCCAGCAGTACACTCAGGGGACGTCTGTCTAATGAAAAACTGTTTTTT
TRBV2,-,many,TRBJ1-3,CASSMATISGNTIYF,TGTGCCAGCAGTATGGCGACGATCTCTGGAAACACCATATATTTT
TRBV27,TRBD2,many,TRBJ2-1,CATSRGGSGNEQFF,TGTGCCACCTCACGGGGGGGGAGCGGCAATGAGCAGTTCTTC
TRBV18,-,many,TRBJ1-3,CASSPRGQLSGNTIYF,TGTGCCAGCTCACCACGAGGACAGCTCTCTGGAAACACCATATATTTT
TRBV7-3,-,many,TRBJ2-3,CASSSGLTGKDTQYF,TGTGCCAGCAGCTCAGGACTTACTGGAAAAGATACGCAGTATTTT
TRBV18,-,many,TRBJ1-1,CASSIQGTAFF,TGTGCCAGCTCAATACAGGGTACAGCTTTCTTT
TRBV5-1,TRBD1,-,TRBJ2-7,CASSLRWTGIDEQYF,TGCGCCAGCAGCTTGCGGTGGACAGGGATCGACGAGCAGTACTTC
TRBV7-9,-,many,TRBJ2-7,CASSLQRSYEQYF,TGTGCCAGCAGCTTACAGAGGAGCTACGAGCAGTACTTC
TRBV7-2,TRBD2,-,TRBJ2-3,CASNLAGGSTDTQYF,TGTGCCAGCAATTTAGCGGGAGGAAGCACAGATACGCAGTATTTT
TRBV6-6,TRBD2,-,TRBJ2-5,CASCLAGFEETQYF,TGTGCCAGCTGCCTAGCGGGGTTCGAAGAGACCCAGTACTTC
TRBV6-1,-,many,TRBJ2-5,CASSVQWAGTDMETQYF,TGTGCCAGCAGCGTCCAGTGGGCAGGAACGGATATGGAGACCCAGTACTTC
TRBV4-3,TRBD2,many,TRBJ2-1,CASSHDGLAGSYNEQFF,TGCGCCAGCAGCCATGACGGACTAGCGGGCTCCTACAATGAGCAGTTCTTC
TRBV6-2/TRBV6-3,-,many,TRBJ2-5,CASSPGAETQYF,TGTGCCAGCAGTCCGGGAGCAGAGACCCAGTACTTC
TRBV4-2,-,-,TRBJ1-6,CASSQDRGHFNSPLHF,TGTGCCAGCAGCCAAGATAGGGGACACTTTAATTCACCCCTCCACTTT
TRBV7-3,-,many,TRBJ2-7,CASSLGPLGSYEQYF,TGTGCCAGCAGCTTAGGCCCCCTAGGGTCCTACGAGCAGTACTTC
TRBV29-1,-,many,TRBJ2-5,CSVEPAGLGETQYF,TGCAGCGTTGAACCCGCAGGGTTAGGGGAGACCCAGTACTTC
TRBV5-4,-,many,TRBJ1-1,CASSFSGRTMNTEAFF,TGTGCCAGCAGCTTCTCAGGGAGGACCATGAACACTGAAGCTTTCTTT
TRBV11-3,-,many,TRBJ2-3,CASSFSGPDTQYF,TGTGCCAGCAGCTTCTCAGGGCCTGATACGCAGTATTTT
TRBV6-1,-,many,TRBJ2-5,CASSYGRGAKETQYF,TGTGCCAGCAGTTATGGGCGAGGGGCTAAAGAGACCCAGTACTTC
TRBV4-3,TRBD1,many,TRBJ1-2,CASSQELTGPYGYTF,TGCGCCAGCAGCCAGGAACTGACAGGGCCCTATGGCTACACCTTC
TRBV24-1,TRBD2,many,TRBJ2-5,CATSDRGTSGGIETQYF,TGTGCCACCAGTGATCGCGGGACTAGCGGGGGGATAGAGACCCAGTACTTC
TRBV7-2,TRBD1,many,TRBJ1-3,CASSLRQGGINTIYF,TGTGCCAGCAGCCTCCGACAGGGGGGAATCAACACCATATATTTT
TRBV6-6,TRBD1,many,TRBJ2-3,CASSYLRGQGDTQYF,TGTGCCAGCAGTTACTTAAGGGGGCAAGGAGATACGCAGTATTTT
TRBV15,TRBD1,-,TRBJ1-2,CATSPRDRPALDYTF,TGTGCTACCAGCCCCCGGGACAGACCTGCCTTGGACTACACCTTC
TRBV29-1,-,-,TRBJ1-1,CSVEEVGATEAFF,TGCAGCGTGGAGGAAGTTGGAGCCACTGAAGCTTTCTTT
TRBV20-1,TRBD1,many,TRBJ2-2,CSARKTGGTSGELFF,TGCAGTGCTAGAAAGACAGGGGGAACATCCGGGGAGCTGTTTTTT
TRBV7-9,-,many,TRBJ2-3,CASSLAVRGSTDTQYF,TGTGCCAGCAGCTTAGCGGTCAGGGGATCCACAGATACGCAGTATTTT
TRBV28,-,many,TRBJ1-1,CASSLSQGEAFF,TGTGCCAGCAGTTTATCCCAGGGGGAAGCTTTCTTT
TRBV20-1,TRBD2,-,TRBJ2-1,CSARVLAGGQFNEQFF,TGCAGTGCTAGGGTACTAGCGGGGGGCCAGTTTAATGAGCAGTTCTTC
TRBV6-2/TRBV6-3,TRBD2,many,TRBJ2-7,CASKKQRESRYEQYF,TGTGCCAGCAAGAAGCAGCGGGAGTCTAGGTACGAGCAGTACTTC
TRBV12-3/TRBV12-4,-,many,TRBJ1-5,CASNLFGQPQHF,TGTGCCAGCAACCTCTTCGGCCAGCCCCAGCATTTT
TRBV27,-,many,TRBJ2-5,CASSLGPKETQYF,TGTGCCAGCAGTTTAGGACCAAAAGAGACCCAGTACTTC
TRBV29-1,TRBD1,many,TRBJ2-7,CSAMTGTTYEQYF,TGCAGCGCCATGACAGGGACGACCTACGAGCAGTACTTC
TRBV4-2,TRBD2,few,TRBJ2-7,CASSRSGGGYEQYF,TGTGCCAGCAGCCGCAGCGGGGGTGGCTACGAGCAGTACTTC
TRBV6-9,-,-,TRBJ2-1,CASSYPGGITYNEQLF,TGTGCCAGCAGTTACCCAGGCGGGATAACCTACAATGAGCAGCTCTTC
TRBV28,TRBD2,many,TRBJ2-1,CASRRAGGSYNEQFF,TGTGCCAGCAGGAGAGCGGGAGGATCCTACAATGAGCAGTTCTTC
TRBV12-3/TRBV12-4,TRBD1,many,TRBJ2-7,CASLSGRGTIEQYF,TGTGCCAGTCTGTCTGGCAGGGGGACCATCGAGCAGTACTTC
TRBV5-1,-,-,TRBJ2-1,CASSAASAYNEQFF,TGCGCCAGCAGCGCGGCTAGCGCCTACAATGAGCAGTTCTTC
TRBV29-1,-,few,TRBJ1-6,CSALSIGGPYNSPLHF,TGCAGCGCCCTCTCCATCGGGGGGCCTTATAATTCACCCCTCCACTTT
TRBV28,-,many,TRBJ1-3,CASSLLGTSGNTIYF,TGTGCCAGCAGTTTATTGGGCACCTCTGGAAACACCATATATTTT
TRBV7-2,-,many,TRBJ2-7,CASSPQWVSQQYF,TGTGCCAGCAGTCCTCAGTGGGTCTCACAGCAGTACTTC
TRBV29-1,-,many,TRBJ2-7,CSAGAAYEQYF,TGCAGCGCAGGGGCCGCCTACGAGCAGTACTTC
TRBV5-6,TRBD2,few,TRBJ2-5,CASSRLAGGETQYF,TGTGCCAGCAGCCGACTAGCGGGGGGAGAGACCCAGTACTTC
TRBV7-9,TRBD2,many,TRBJ2-5,CASSLTTSGVTVPIQETQYF,TGTGCCAGCAGCTTAACGACTAGCGGGGTTACTGTACCGATCCAAGAGACCCAGTACTTC
TRBV5-1,TRBD2,few,TRBJ2-1,CASTLIAGGRTNEQFF,TGCGCCAGCACCCTGATAGCGGGGGGGCGTACCAATGAGCAGTTCTTC